The subject of this entry is one T cell receptor (beta chain). What it binds is not known. Use of 60 Vbeta and 13 Jbeta primers characterized the PCR. The method was immunoSEQ multiplex PCR; TCRdb's version includes in-frame clones alone and lacks a portion of them. The data contain more than 130,000 clones, around 80% of them singletons. Unmatched junction bases numbered 4, after V lost 2 bases and J lost 7 bases. Per the germline V gene, CDR1 is GTSNPN and CDR2 is SVGIG (reference sequence). The CDR3 contains 14 residues. This sample stems from a study of cytomegalovirus exposure and HLA in healthy donors. Findings and limits, study-wide: The dataset shows that most TCR sequences were rare, while some public TCRs occurred in many donors. The authors considered a cluster of highly shared sequence variants likely to be a sequencing artifact. About 87% or about 30% of the time was how often most TCR beta V segments were productive, according to an earlier analysis.

V usage is TRBV30 and J usage is TRBJ2-2, with TRBD2 matching 10 bases. What was sequenced was PBMCs. The TCR was taken from a man in his forties in good health and CMV-seropositive. CDR3: CAWSLLAGVGELFF. DNA of the CDR3: TGTGCCTGGAGTCTCCTAGCGGGAGTCGGGGAGCTGTTTTTT.